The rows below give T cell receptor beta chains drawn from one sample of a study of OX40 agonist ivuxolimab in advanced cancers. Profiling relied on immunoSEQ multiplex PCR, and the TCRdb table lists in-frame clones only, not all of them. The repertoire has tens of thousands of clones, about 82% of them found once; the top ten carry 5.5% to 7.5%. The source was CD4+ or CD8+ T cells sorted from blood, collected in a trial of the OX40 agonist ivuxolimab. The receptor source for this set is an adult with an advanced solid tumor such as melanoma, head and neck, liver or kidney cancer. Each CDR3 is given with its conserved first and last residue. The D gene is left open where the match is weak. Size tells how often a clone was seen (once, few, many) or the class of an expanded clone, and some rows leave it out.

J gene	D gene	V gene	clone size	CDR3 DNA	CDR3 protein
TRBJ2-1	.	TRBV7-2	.	TGTGCCAGCAGCTTAAGTAGAAATGAGCAGTTCTTC	CASSLSRNEQFF
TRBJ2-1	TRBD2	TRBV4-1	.	TGCGCCAGCAGCCAAGTTTTGCGCGGGGGGCGCAATGAGCAGTTCTTC	CASSQVLRGGRNEQFF
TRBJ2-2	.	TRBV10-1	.	TGCGCCAGCAGTGAGGGGGTGAACACCGGGGAGCTGTTTTTT	CASSEGVNTGELFF
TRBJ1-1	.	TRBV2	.	TGTGCCAGCAGGCTGACGTGGGGCACTGAAGCTTTCTTT	CASRLTWGTEAFF
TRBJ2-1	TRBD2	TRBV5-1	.	TGCGCCAGCAGCTTCTCTAGCGGGGTAAATGAGCAGTTCTTC	CASSFSSGVNEQFF
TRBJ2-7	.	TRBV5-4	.	TGTGCCAGCAGTCCTTGGGGGCGCACAGGCGCCTACGAGCAGTACTTC	CASSPWGRTGAYEQYF
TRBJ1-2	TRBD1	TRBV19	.	TGTGCCAGTAGTATAGGCCGTGGACAGGGGGAAGGTTACACCTTC	CASSIGRGQGEGYTF
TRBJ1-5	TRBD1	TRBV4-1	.	TGCGCCAGCAGCCCTTCCGGGACAGGGAGTCAGCCCCAGCATTTT	CASSPSGTGSQPQHF
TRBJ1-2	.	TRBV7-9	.	TGTGCCAGCAGCTTAGACCCTCGGGGCTACACCTTC	CASSLDPRGYTF
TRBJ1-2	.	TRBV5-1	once	TGCGCCAGCAAGCCGGATAACTATGGCTACACCTTC	CASKPDNYGYTF
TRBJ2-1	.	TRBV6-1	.	TGTGCCAGCAGGAATTGGGCGCAAGACAATGAGCAGTTCTTC	CASRNWAQDNEQFF
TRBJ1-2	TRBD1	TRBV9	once	TGTGCCAGCAGCCCGGGACAGGGGATCGGCTATGGCTACACCTTC	CASSPGQGIGYGYTF
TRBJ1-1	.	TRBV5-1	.	TGCGCCAGCAGCTTGGATCAGGGAAACACTGAAGCTTTCTTT	CASSLDQGNTEAFF
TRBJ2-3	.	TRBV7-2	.	TGTGCCAGCAGCCAGACGGGGGGCAGCACAGATACGCAGTATTTT	CASSQTGGSTDTQYF